This is a list of T cell receptor beta chains from one sample in a study of blood T cell repertoires in COVID-19. Repertoires were generated with immunoSEQ multiplex PCR, while TCRdb's copy carries only in-frame clones and drops some. The sample carries some 200,000 clones, around nine tenths recorded once. Input material: peripheral blood. The receptors stem from a man between 35 and 55 years old with active or convalescent COVID-19. Each CDR3 is given with its conserved first and last residue. A D gene is named only where the DNA matches it firmly. Clone size is not always given. Where it is, it says once, few, many or a class for expanded clones.

J: TRBJ1-3
D: .
size: .
V: TRBV7-9
DNA: TGTGCCAGCAGCTTAGGGGAGGAGGACACCATATATTTT
CDR3: CASSLGEEDTIYF

J: TRBJ1-2
D: .
size: .
V: TRBV19
DNA: TGTGCCAGTAGAAAGGAGGGCAACGATGTCAGATATGGCTACACCTTC
CDR3: CASRKEGNDVRYGYTF

J: TRBJ2-3
D: .
size: .
V: TRBV20-1
DNA: TGCAGTGCTAGTGACCCCCGCAGAGATACGCAGTATTTT
CDR3: CSASDPRRDTQYF

J: TRBJ1-5
D: .
size: .
V: TRBV18
DNA: TGTGCCAGCTCACCGGACGGGACATACAATCAGCCCCAGCATTTT
CDR3: CASSPDGTYNQPQHF

J: TRBJ2-3
D: .
size: .
V: TRBV5-1
DNA: TGCGCCAGCAGCTCCGGAAGTAGCGGACCGGGGGATACGCAGTATTTT
CDR3: CASSSGSSGPGDTQYF

J: TRBJ1-1
D: TRBD1
size: once
V: TRBV10-3
DNA: TGTGCCATCAGTGAGGACAGGGCTAACACTGAAGCTTTCTTT
CDR3: CAISEDRANTEAFF

J: TRBJ1-3
D: .
size: .
V: TRBV3-1/TRBV3-2
DNA: TGTGCCAGCACCCTCGGACAGTCCTTTGGAAACACCATATATTTT
CDR3: CASTLGQSFGNTIYF

J: TRBJ1-1
D: TRBD1
size: .
V: TRBV18
DNA: TGTGCCAGCTCAACAACAGGGGACACTGAAGCTTTCTTT
CDR3: CASSTTGDTEAFF

J: TRBJ2-7
D: TRBD1
size: few
V: TRBV7-2
DNA: TGTGCCAGCAGCCCCCGGACAGGTTACGAGCAGTACTTC
CDR3: CASSPRTGYEQYF

J: TRBJ1-2
D: .
size: .
V: TRBV2
DNA: TGTGCCAGCAGTGAAGACAGGGTGGGCTATGGCTACACCTTC
CDR3: CASSEDRVGYGYTF

J: TRBJ1-6
D: TRBD1
size: .
V: TRBV19
DNA: TGTGCCACCAGGGGGGCGAACTATAATTCACCCCTCCACTTT
CDR3: CATRGANYNSPLHF

J: TRBJ2-3
D: .
size: .
V: TRBV3-1/TRBV3-2
DNA: TGTGCCAGCACCGTAAGCGGGTTCGATACGCAGTATTTT
CDR3: CASTVSGFDTQYF

J: TRBJ1-6
D: TRBD1
size: .
V: TRBV11-2
DNA: TGTGCCAGCAGCTGGGGACAGAATAATTCACCCCTCCACTTT
CDR3: CASSWGQNNSPLHF

J: TRBJ2-7
D: TRBD1
size: .
V: TRBV9
DNA: TGTGCCAGCAGAGCCACCCGGGACAGGGACTCCTACGAGCAGTACTTC
CDR3: CASRATRDRDSYEQYF

J: TRBJ1-5
D: TRBD1
size: .
V: TRBV5-5
DNA: TGTGCCAGCAGGAAACCGGGACAGGGGGTGAGCAATCAGCCCCAGCATTTT
CDR3: CASRKPGQGVSNQPQHF

J: TRBJ1-6
D: TRBD1
size: .
V: TRBV5-6
DNA: TGTGCCAGCAGCCGGACAGGGGAGGAAAACAATTCACCCCTCCACTTT
CDR3: CASSRTGEENNSPLHF

J: TRBJ2-6
D: .
size: .
V: TRBV4-2
DNA: TGTGCCAGCAAGTCGGCAGGAATCTCTGGGGCCAACGTCCTGACTTTC
CDR3: CASKSAGISGANVLTF

J: TRBJ1-1
D: TRBD1
size: .
V: TRBV29-1
DNA: TGCAGCGTTGGGATGTTTTACGGGACAGGGTCGGAGGTTGACACTGAAGCTTTCTTT
CDR3: CSVGMFYGTGSEVDTEAFF

J: TRBJ2-3
D: .
size: .
V: TRBV5-1
DNA: TGCGCCAGCAGCTTGGACAAGCGGGCGGATACGCAGTATTTT
CDR3: CASSLDKRADTQYF

J: TRBJ1-5
D: TRBD1
size: .
V: TRBV11-2
DNA: TGTGCCAGCAGCTTATCAGGGGGCGCCGGTCAGCCCCAGCATTTT
CDR3: CASSLSGGAGQPQHF

J: TRBJ1-3
D: .
size: .
V: TRBV6-5
DNA: TGTGCCAGGGGACACGAAAATTTCGGAAACACCATATATTTT
CDR3: CARGHENFGNTIYF

J: TRBJ2-5
D: .
size: .
V: TRBV7-2
DNA: TGTGCCAGCAGCTTAATGCGGTGGGAGACCCAGTACTTC
CDR3: CASSLMRWETQYF

J: TRBJ2-2
D: .
size: .
V: TRBV13
DNA: TGTGCCAGCAGCCTACCGGGACACCATTTAAACACCGGGGAGCTGTTTTTT
CDR3: CASSLPGHHLNTGELFF

J: TRBJ1-4
D: .
size: .
V: TRBV5-1
DNA: TGCGCCAGCAGCACGTCAGGGAGGGGAACTAATGAAAAACTGTTTTTT
CDR3: CASSTSGRGTNEKLFF